This T cell receptor (beta chain) is drawn from a study of vaccination and CD4 T cells after COVID-19. Overall study: Investigators stimulated cells with overlapping spike peptides drawn from SARS-CoV-2, HCoV-NL63, HCoV-OC43 and HCoV-229E.

General observations from the study: SARS-CoV-2-reactive clonotype medians increased from approximately 21 to 40, not significantly.

This CDR3 has 16 amino acids. The V and J ends lost 3 bases and 3 bases, in that order; junction bases with no gene match: 9. Per germline, CDR1 MDHEN and CDR2 SYDVKM. Sequenced with the Oncomine TCR Beta short-read assay was DNA taken from cultured CD4+ T cells. TCRdb re-derived calls from the PCR reads in MiXCR, one entry per CDR3 protein. The sample has under 20,000 distinct CDR3 sequences, 67% seen once. Details on this clonotype: Its cognate antigen is unknown.

The treatment: roughly nine-day PBMC culture with coronavirus spike peptide pools or control peptides (ViraFEST assay). Sequencing was done on a sample of CD4+ T cells from blood, cultured in vitro. The sequence derives from a human donor who had recovered from COVID-19. V is TRBV28 and J is TRBJ2-5; TRBD1 matches 8 bases. CDR3 in amino acids: CASSFLTGDPKETQYF. The CDR3 DNA sequence: TGTGCCAGCAGTTTCTTGACAGGGGACCCTAAAGAGACCCAGTACTTC.